The rows below give T cell receptor beta chains drawn from one sample of a study of blood T cell repertoires in COVID-19. The protocol was immunoSEQ multiplex PCR, while the TCRdb copy is restricted to in-frame clones and leaves out a portion. This table has around 260,000 clones, approximately 86% appearing once. The sequencing input was peripheral blood. These receptors all stem from a woman aged 55-70 years with COVID-19, enrolled during active disease. The CDR3 runs from the conserved cysteine through the conserved F or W. Each record gives: D gene, J gene, clone size, V gene, CDR3 protein, CDR3 DNA. D genes are given only for firm matches. Expanded clones get a size class; other rows say once, few or many, or leave the size out.

TRBD2,TRBJ2-1,NA,TRBV5-1,CASSLTTSGYNEQFF,TGCGCCAGCAGCTTGACGACTAGCGGGTACAATGAGCAGTTCTTC
NA,TRBJ2-7,few,TRBV5-1,CASRSPGEQYF,TGCGCCAGCAGGTCCCCGGGCGAGCAGTACTTC
TRBD1,TRBJ1-1,once,TRBV25-1,CASTGQGRTEAFF,TGTGCCAGCACGGGACAGGGAAGAACTGAAGCTTTCTTT
TRBD1,TRBJ1-3,NA,TRBV6-2/TRBV6-3,CASSWGQRGNTIYF,TGTGCCAGCAGTTGGGGACAGCGCGGAAACACCATATATTTT
TRBD1,TRBJ1-2,NA,TRBV28,CASSLFPKWRGRDYGYTF,TGTGCCAGCAGTTTATTCCCAAAGTGGAGGGGGCGTGACTATGGCTACACCTTC
NA,TRBJ1-1,NA,TRBV6-5,CASSSPGRGNTEAFF,TGTGCCAGCAGTTCCCCCGGTAGGGGCAACACTGAAGCTTTCTTT
NA,TRBJ1-5,NA,TRBV6-2/TRBV6-3,CASSYWRDQPQHF,TGTGCCAGCAGTTACTGGAGAGATCAGCCCCAGCATTTT
NA,TRBJ2-5,NA,TRBV10-3,CAISAGQSVTQYF,TGTGCCATCAGTGCCGGACAGTCGGTGACCCAGTACTTC
NA,TRBJ2-1,NA,TRBV6-5,CASRPSRRSYNEQFF,TGTGCCAGCAGACCCAGCCGGAGGTCCTACAATGAGCAGTTCTTC
NA,TRBJ1-3,NA,TRBV5-4,CASSLPGARGNTIYF,TGTGCCAGCAGCTTGCCAGGGGCGCGGGGAAACACCATATATTTT
NA,TRBJ1-5,NA,TRBV24-1,CATSDSQGYQPQHF,TGTGCCACCAGTGATTCGCAGGGGTATCAGCCCCAGCATTTT
NA,TRBJ2-3,NA,TRBV18,CASSPLPSSDTQYF,TGTGCCAGCTCACCACTTCCTAGTTCAGATACGCAGTATTTT
TRBD1,TRBJ1-4,NA,TRBV5-5,CASSRDSFSEKLFF,TGTGCCAGCAGCCGGGACAGTTTTTCTGAAAAACTGTTTTTT
TRBD2,TRBJ2-1,NA,TRBV10-2,CAGSSGQINEQFF,TGCGCCGGATCTAGCGGGCAAATCAATGAGCAGTTCTTC
NA,TRBJ2-1,NA,TRBV4-3,CASSQDPSAYNEQFF,TGCGCCAGCAGCCAAGATCCTAGCGCCTACAATGAGCAGTTCTTC
NA,TRBJ2-7,NA,TRBV3-1/TRBV3-2,CASSQGRTRYEQYF,TGTGCCAGCAGCCAAGGAAGGACAAGATACGAGCAGTACTTC
TRBD1,TRBJ2-2,once,TRBV25-1,CASSERAGGTGELFF,TGTGCCAGCAGTGAACGGGCAGGGGGAACCGGGGAGCTGTTTTTT
TRBD2,TRBJ2-5,NA,TRBV7-2,CASSLAAAGGETQYF,TGTGCCAGCAGCTTAGCGGCAGCGGGAGGAGAGACCCAGTACTTC
NA,TRBJ1-2,NA,TRBV12-3/TRBV12-4,CASTGYYGYTF,TGTGCCAGCACCGGTTACTATGGCTACACCTTC
TRBD1,TRBJ1-4,NA,TRBV15,CATSRAGTANEKLFF,TGTGCCACCAGCAGAGCGGGGACAGCTAATGAAAAACTGTTTTTT
NA,TRBJ2-1,once,TRBV6-5,CASRAIHNEQFF,TGTGCCAGCAGAGCGATCCACAATGAGCAGTTCTTC
NA,TRBJ2-1,NA,TRBV11-2,CASSPGVSEQFF,TGTGCCAGCAGCCCGGGGGTTTCGGAGCAGTTCTTC
NA,TRBJ2-2,once,TRBV7-9,CASSLSVAVNTGELFF,TGTGCCAGCAGCTTGAGTGTAGCGGTGAACACCGGGGAGCTGTTTTTT
TRBD1,TRBJ1-4,NA,TRBV13,CASSSDRGYGNEKLFF,TGTGCCAGCAGCTCCGACAGGGGATATGGTAATGAAAAACTGTTTTTT
TRBD1,TRBJ2-3,few,TRBV7-6,CASSSDRAKRTDTQYF,TGTGCCAGCAGTTCAGACAGGGCGAAGCGCACAGATACGCAGTATTTT
NA,TRBJ1-1,few,TRBV29-1,CSAKSGSVEAFF,TGCAGCGCAAAAAGCGGGTCAGTTGAAGCTTTCTTT
TRBD2,TRBJ2-5,NA,TRBV5-1,CASSLGASGSPRETQYF,TGCGCCAGCAGCTTGGGTGCTAGCGGGAGCCCCAGAGAGACCCAGTACTTC
TRBD1,TRBJ1-2,NA,TRBV28,CASSSQGAGYGYTF,TGTGCCAGCAGTTCACAGGGGGCTGGCTATGGCTACACCTTC
NA,TRBJ1-2,NA,TRBV7-9,CASSPDRNYGYTF,TGTGCCAGCAGCCCGGACAGAAACTATGGCTACACCTTC
NA,TRBJ1-1,NA,TRBV6-6,CASRQKNTEAFF,TGTGCCAGCAGACAAAAGAACACTGAAGCTTTCTTT
TRBD2,TRBJ2-1,NA,TRBV5-1,CASSLGTSGSDEQFF,TGCGCCAGCAGCTTGGGAACTAGCGGGAGTGATGAGCAGTTCTTC
NA,TRBJ1-2,few,TRBV5-6,CACCPGPRGGYTF,TGTGCCTGCTGCCCGGGCCCCAGAGGGGGCTACACCTTC
TRBD2,TRBJ2-3,NA,TRBV4-2,CASSQGAGGSDTQYF,TGTGCCAGCAGCCAAGGCGCGGGAGGCTCAGATACGCAGTATTTT
TRBD2,TRBJ2-5,NA,TRBV6-6,CASSYPLGGGVETQYF,TGTGCCAGCAGTTACCCCCTGGGGGGAGGGGTGGAGACCCAGTACTTC
TRBD2,TRBJ2-3,NA,TRBV9,CASSTSSGRGTDTQYF,TGTGCCAGCAGCACCTCTAGCGGGAGGGGCACAGATACGCAGTATTTT